The 29 T cell receptor beta chains given below trace back to one sample, sequenced in a study of blood T cell repertoires in COVID-19. TCRdb's copy holds only in-frame clones and misses some; the assay was immunoSEQ multiplex PCR. Of 350,000 to 450,000 clones in the sample, around 90% were seen once. Material for sequencing was peripheral blood. The receptors shown here come from a man in his forties with acute or convalescent COVID-19.

This clone was recorded once. This rearrangement joins TRBV30 to TRBJ1-5; TRBD1 is a possible D gene (6 bases). Germline CDR1 reads GTSNPN; CDR2 reads SVGIG (reference sequence). V was clipped by 5 bases and J by 3 bases, with 11 bases between them. This CDR3 spans 13 amino acids. The CDR3 nucleotides read TGTGCCTGGGCCGGGACAACCAATCAGCCCCAGCATTTT. Protein product: CAWAGTTNQPQHF.

The table lists this clone with a count of one. The rearrangement uses TRBV4-1 and TRBJ2-1, with 10 bases matching TRBD2. The germline CDR1 and CDR2 sequences are MGHRA and YSYEKL. The V segment lost 3 bases and the J segment 4 bases; nucleotides outside the gene matches: 9. The CDR3 consists of 17 residues. The CDR3 spells CASSQSAGLAKYNEQFF. CDR3 DNA: TGCGCCAGCAGCCAGTCGGCGGGACTAGCGAAATACAATGAGCAGTTCTTC.

The chain uses TRBV3-1 (or the pseudogene TRBV3-2) and TRBJ2-3; TRBD1 is a possible D gene (6 bases). Germline V gives CDR1 LGHDT, CDR2 YNNKEL (reference sequence). With 4 bases removed from V and 6 bases from J, the gap between germline ends came to 17 bases. This CDR3 is built from 15 residues. CDR3: CASSRPDSGGDTQYF. The CDR3 DNA follows: TGTGCCAGCAGCCGCCCGGACAGCGGTGGGGATACGCAGTATTTT.

The count of this clone is one. J is TRBJ1-2 and V is TRBV7-9, with D tentatively TRBD1 (5 bases). The CDR3 is made up of 11 amino acids. V was trimmed by 6 bases and J by 8 bases, leaving 10 bases between them. Germline V gene sequence: CDR1 SEHNR, CDR2 FQNEAQ (reference sequence). CDR3 nucleotides: TGTGCCAGCAGTCAGGGCAACGGCTACACCTTC. Amino acids: CASSQGNGYTF.

The gene calls are TRBV7-2 and TRBJ1-4; TRBD1 aligns across 9 bases. CDR3 length: 14 amino acids. Trimming removed 5 bases from V and 8 bases from J; junction bases left unmatched: 6. In germline, CDR1 is SGHTA, CDR2 FQGNSA. CDR3 nucleotide sequence: TGTGCCAGCAGCCCCGGGACAGGGTGGGAAAAACTGTTTTTT. Translated, it gives CASSPGTGWEKLFF. Full variable domain (remainder filled in from reference TRBV7-2 and TRBJ1-4): GAGVSQSPSNKVTEKGKDVELRCDPISGHTALYWYRQSLGQGLEFLIYFQGNSAPDKSGLPSDRFSAERTGGSVSTLTIQRTQQEDSAVYLCASSPGTGWEKLFFGSGTQLSVL.

This clone showed up many times. This chain uses TRBV6-5 with TRBJ2-7; 7 bases align to TRBD1. This CDR3 has 13 amino acids. Unmatched junction bases numbered 4, after V lost 8 bases and J lost 0 bases. Per the germline V gene, CDR1 is MNHEY and CDR2 is SVGAGI. The CDR3 protein is CASRSGGSYEQYF. CDR3 coding DNA: TGTGCCAGCCGCTCAGGGGGCTCCTACGAGCAGTACTTC.

The J gene is TRBJ2-3, the V gene TRBV11-3, with 7 bases matching TRBD2. CDR1 SGHNT and CDR2 YENEEA come from the germline V gene. The J segment lost 4 bases and the V segment lost 3 bases, leaving 4 bases of the junction unmatched. The length of the CDR3 is 14 residues. Written as DNA, the CDR3 is TGTGCCAGCAGCTTGGGGGACTACGCAGATACGCAGTATTTT. Encoded protein: CASSLGDYADTQYF. Full variable domain (rest looked up from reference TRBV11-3 and TRBJ2-3): EAGVVQSPRYKIIEKKQPVAFWCNPISGHNTLYWYLQNLGQGPELLIRYENEEAVDDSQLPKDRFSAERLKGVDSTLKIQPAELGDSAVYLCASSLGDYADTQYFGPGTRLTVL.

The chain uses TRBV18 and TRBJ2-6; TRBD2 matches 9 bases. Germline assignment: CDR1 KGHSH and CDR2 LQKENI. There are 18 residues in the CDR3. J gave up 1 base and V 1 base, and 5 bases lay outside the gene matches. The CDR3 nucleotides read TGTGCCAGCTCACCACTAGCGGGAGCAGGGTCTGGGGCCAACGTCCTGACTTTC. Protein product: CASSPLAGAGSGANVLTF.

Only one count was recorded for this clone. This chain uses TRBV28 with TRBJ1-1; no firm D call. CDR3 size: 12 residues. The germline CDR1 and CDR2 sequences are MDHEN and SYDVKM. V lost 3 bases, J lost 4 bases, and 6 bases lay in between. The CDR3 is CASSLGVTEAFF. DNA for the CDR3: TGTGCCAGCAGTTTGGGAGTCACTGAAGCTTTCTTT.

The chain couples TRBV6-2 or TRBV6-3 to TRBJ1-2, with 10 bases matching TRBD1. The V segment lost 0 bases and the J segment 4 bases; nucleotides outside the gene matches: 8. The CDR3 extends over 17 amino acids. CDR1 MNHEY and CDR2 SVGEGT come from the germline V gene. The CDR3 reads CASSYSKGQGSLYGYTF. The CDR3 DNA follows: TGTGCCAGCAGTTACTCGAAGGGACAGGGGTCCCTCTATGGCTACACCTTC.

The V call is TRBV29-1, the J call TRBJ1-2, with 9 bases matching TRBD1. Germline V gene sequence: CDR1 SQVTM, CDR2 ANQGSEA. CDR3 length equals 15 residues. V lost 1 base to trimming and J lost 4 bases; unmatched junction nucleotides: 7. CDR3 DNA: TGCAGCGTTGAAGTTAGCGGGACAGGGATCTATGGCTACACCTTC. Encoded protein: CSVEVSGTGIYGYTF.

This clone was picked up a small number of times. This chain links TRBV27 with TRBJ2-3, with D perhaps matching TRBD1 (7 bases). V lost 10 bases to trimming and J lost 2 bases, with 16 bases between them. CDR1 MNHEY and CDR2 SMNVEV come from the germline V gene (reference sequence). The CDR3 is 14 amino acids. For the CDR3, the DNA is TGTGCCACCGGTGGGGGGACAGCCACAGATACGCAGTATTTT. This gives the protein CATGGGTATDTQYF.

The CDR3 protein is CASSPEQTENTEAFF. For the CDR3, the DNA is TGTGCCAGCTCACCCGAACAGACAGAGAACACTGAAGCTTTCTTT. The V and J genes are TRBV18 and TRBJ1-1; D may be TRBD1 (5 bases). CDR1 is KGHSH, CDR2 LQKENI, per germline. The CDR3 runs 15 residues. Trimming shortened V by 3 bases and J by 1 base, and 12 bases separated the two germline ends.

The V and J genes are TRBV4-3 and TRBJ2-5, with 8 bases aligning to TRBD1. The CDR3 sequence is 16 residues long. With 1 base clipped from V and 1 base from J, the junction kept 5 bases outside the gene matches. Germline CDR1 reads LGHNA; CDR2 reads YSLEER. The CDR3 nucleotides are TGCGCCAGCAGCCAAGGTGTACAGGGGGTCCAAGAGACCCAGTACTTC. Translated, it gives CASSQGVQGVQETQYF.

This clone was counted once. This chain joins TRBV10-3 and TRBJ2-7, with 14 bases aligning to TRBD2. Germline V gene sequence: CDR1 ENHRY, CDR2 SYGVKD. Trimming removed 4 bases from V and 5 bases from J; junction bases left unmatched: 4. This CDR3 spans 15 amino acids. CDR3 coding DNA: TGTGCCATCAGTGCCGGGACTAGCGGGAGAAACGAGCAGTACTTC. Protein: CAISAGTSGRNEQYF.

The chain combines TRBV19 with TRBJ1-3; D remains unclear. This CDR3 spans 16 amino acids. Germline values: CDR1 LNHDA, CDR2 SQIVND (reference sequence). V was clipped by 0 bases and J by 0 bases, with 9 bases between them. CDR3 sequence reads: CASSIDVRLSGNTIYF. CDR3 nucleotides: TGTGCCAGTAGTATAGACGTGCGGCTCTCTGGAAACACCATATATTTT.

The chain couples TRBV27 to TRBJ2-7; 7 nucleotides match TRBD2. This CDR3 is 17 amino acids long. Germline assignment: CDR1 MNHEY and CDR2 SMNVEV (reference sequence). Trimming cost V 0 bases and J 0 bases; bases outside gene matches: 8. The chain's CDR3 is CASSLSRAGRPSYEQYF. CDR3 coding DNA: TGTGCCAGCAGTTTATCGAGAGCGGGGAGACCCTCCTACGAGCAGTACTTC.

The chain carries TRBV27 and TRBJ1-1; maybe TRBD1 (5 bases). In germline, CDR1 is MNHEY, CDR2 SMNVEV (reference sequence). The CDR3 extends over 13 amino acids. V dropped 5 bases and J dropped 2 bases, with 9 bases sitting between them. The CDR3 bases are TGTGCCAGCAGTATTGGACACAACACTGAAGCTTTCTTT. Amino acid sequence: CASSIGHNTEAFF.

V usage is TRBV4-2 and J usage is TRBJ1-2; perhaps TRBD1 as D (5 bases). The CDR3 covers 14 residues. CDR1 is LGHNA and CDR2 is YNFKEQ in the germline V gene. The V and J ends lost 0 bases and 6 bases respectively, with 11 bases between them. CDR3 nucleotides: TGTGCCAGCAGCCAAGACAGGGCCTTAGATGGCTACACCTTC. Protein: CASSQDRALDGYTF.

The table lists this clone with a few counts. The chain employs TRBV6-4 and TRBJ2-7; D uncertain. Looked up from germline, CDR1 is MRHNA and CDR2 is SNTAGT. Trimming left V 4 bases short and J 4 bases short, with 5 bases between. This CDR3 comprises 11 residues. CDR3 DNA: TGTGCCAGCAGTGCGAGGTACGAGCAGTACTTC. Protein: CASSARYEQYF.

This chain connects TRBV27 to TRBJ1-6; 7 bases agree with TRBD1. CDR3 size: 14 residues. Per the germline V gene, CDR1 is MNHEY and CDR2 is SMNVEV (reference sequence). V lost 0 bases and J lost 11; bases outside the gene matches: 4. CDR3 in amino acids: CASSLSRGGPPLHF. The DNA of the CDR3 is TGTGCCAGCAGTTTATCAAGAGGGGGCCCACCCCTCCACTTT.

The genes are TRBV6-5 and TRBJ1-1; 8 nucleotides match TRBD1. Trimming took 8 bases from V and 7 from J; bases not matched to a gene: 12. The germline CDR1 and CDR2 sequences are MNHEY and SVGAGI. The CDR3 sequence is 14 residues long. The CDR3 here is CASGLLDRGGEAFF. As DNA, the CDR3 is TGTGCCAGCGGCTTATTAGACAGGGGTGGTGAAGCTTTCTTT.

The gene calls are TRBV28 and TRBJ2-3; D is unresolved. CDR1 and CDR2 (germline): MDHEN, SYDVKM. V gave up 4 bases and J gave up 0 bases, with 5 bases separating them. The CDR3 extends over 13 amino acids. CDR3 loop: CASSSSSTDTQYF. The DNA for the CDR3 is TGTGCCAGCAGTTCGTCTAGCACAGATACGCAGTATTTT. The full variable domain, with the rest looked up from reference TRBV28 and TRBJ2-3, is DVKVTQSSRYLVKRTGEKVFLECVQDMDHENMFWYRQDPGLGLRLIYFSYDVKMKEKGDIPEGYSVSREKKERFSLILESASTNQTSMYLCASSSSSTDTQYFGPGTRLTVL.

This chain uses TRBV5-6 with TRBJ1-2, with a tentative D call TRBD1 (5 bases). The germline V and J ends were trimmed by 0 bases and 0 bases, with 9 bases remaining between them. The CDR3 covers 15 residues. Germline loops: CDR1 SGHDT, CDR2 YYEEEE. CDR3: CASSLAGGANYGYTF. As DNA, the CDR3 is TGTGCCAGCAGCTTGGCTGGGGGGGCTAACTATGGCTACACCTTC.

The chain is built from TRBV28 and TRBJ1-2, with D hard to call. This CDR3 spans 13 amino acids. CDR1 is MDHEN, CDR2 SYDVKM, per germline. The ends were cut back, 1 base at V and 7 bases at J, with 10 bases in the middle. CDR3 sequence reads: CASSLLMGSGYTF. The CDR3 DNA sequence: TGTGCCAGCAGTTTATTAATGGGCTCTGGCTACACCTTC.

This clone occurred once. The V gene is TRBV14, the J gene TRBJ2-5, with D maybe TRBD1 (6 bases). This CDR3 has 13 amino acids. The germline V and J ends were trimmed by 3 bases and 5 bases, with 10 bases remaining between them. Germline V gene lookup returns CDR1 SGHDN and CDR2 FVKESK. This CDR3 is CASSQPGAETQYF. CDR3 DNA sequence: TGTGCCAGCAGCCAGCCAGGGGCGGAGACCCAGTACTTC.

The chain links TRBV7-9 to TRBJ2-7, with D maybe TRBD2 (6 bases). The CDR3 totals 16 residues. V was trimmed by 5 bases and J by 2 bases, leaving 19 bases between them. Germline V gene data show CDR1 as SEHNR and CDR2 as FQNEAQ (reference sequence). CDR3 residues: CASSPRGGKGAYEQYF. CDR3 sequence (DNA): TGTGCCAGCAGCCCCCGCGGCGGGAAGGGAGCCTACGAGCAGTACTTC.

This chain uses TRBV30 with TRBJ1-1, with D possibly being TRBD1 (6 bases). CDR1 and CDR2 (germline): GTSNPN, SVGIG (reference sequence). CDR3 length: 11 amino acids. Between the trimmed V and J ends, which lost 5 bases and 8 bases, there was a span of 12 bases. The CDR3 loop reads CAWSDRLEAFF. The CDR3 DNA is TGTGCCTGGTCAGACAGGCTAGAAGCTTTCTTT.

The chain employs TRBV9 and TRBJ1-1; no firm D call. V lost 0 bases to trimming and J lost 0 bases, with 15 bases between them. CDR1 and CDR2 (germline): SGDLS, YYNGEE. The CDR3 is 17 residues long. CDR3 in amino acids: CASSVGGQALVNTEAFF. CDR3 DNA sequence: TGTGCCAGCAGCGTAGGAGGGCAGGCGTTAGTGAACACTGAAGCTTTCTTT.